These T cell receptor beta chains were read from a single sample in a study of blood T cell repertoires in COVID-19. The protocol was immunoSEQ multiplex PCR, while the TCRdb copy is restricted to in-frame clones and leaves out a portion. The table includes about 30,000 clones, approximately 89% detected once. Sequenced sample: peripheral blood. These receptors came from a man in his sixties with active COVID-19. Both conserved end residues are part of each CDR3. The D gene is left open where the match is weak. Rows may omit the clone size; those that give it use once, few, many or a size class.

clone_size j_call d_call v_call cdr3_nt cdr3_aa
once TRBJ2-7 TRBD2 TRBV5-4 TGTGCCAGCAGCCCCCCGGGACTAGCTGAATACGAGCAGTACTTC CASSPPGLAEYEQYF
. TRBJ1-4 . TRBV7-3 TGTGCCAGCAGCTTAGCCGGGTCGGAAAAACTGTTTTTT CASSLAGSEKLFF
. TRBJ2-3 TRBD2 TRBV18 TGTGCCAGCTCACCGGGACTAGCGGACACAGATACGCAGTATTTT CASSPGLADTDTQYF
. TRBJ2-1 . TRBV10-1 TGCGCCAGCAGTGTGAACTCATACAATGAGCAGTTCTTC CASSVNSYNEQFF
. TRBJ2-5 . TRBV6-6 TGTGCCAGCAGTCCCTCAGAGACCCAGTACTTC CASSPSETQYF
. TRBJ2-1 TRBD1 TRBV7-9 TGTGCCAGCAGCGACAGGGGGCCCTACAATGAGCAGTTCTTC CASSDRGPYNEQFF
. TRBJ2-3 TRBD2 TRBV19 TGTGCCAGTAGTATTAGAAGGGCTAGCGGGCTAGAGGCAGATACGCAGTATTTT CASSIRRASGLEADTQYF
. TRBJ2-5 TRBD2 TRBV2 TGTGCCAGCAGTGAGGGGGTAGCGGGAGGAAGGGAGACCCAGTACTTC CASSEGVAGGRETQYF
. TRBJ2-3 . TRBV6-4 TGTGCCAGCAGTGTTAGCGGAGAGACACGAGATACGCAGTATTTT CASSVSGETRDTQYF
. TRBJ2-7 . TRBV14 TGTGCCAGCAGCCAGTCGGGTCAGCCCGGATACGAGCAGTACTTC CASSQSGQPGYEQYF
. TRBJ1-1 . TRBV10-3 TGTGCCATCAGTGACTTTTACACTGAAGCTTTCTTT CAISDFYTEAFF
once TRBJ2-2 TRBD2 TRBV7-6 TGTGCCAGCAGCTTAGCGGGAGGGCCTTGGACCGGGGAGCTGTTTTTT CASSLAGGPWTGELFF
. TRBJ1-1 TRBD1 TRBV11-2 TGTGCCAGCACTGGACAGGGGGCCACTGAAGCTTTCTTT CASTGQGATEAFF
. TRBJ2-7 TRBD1 TRBV7-6 TGTGCCAGCAGCTTGACAGGGGTGGGACCCCTTTCCTACGAGCAGTACTTC CASSLTGVGPLSYEQYF
. TRBJ2-1 . TRBV19 TGTGCCAGTAGCGAGGCGGGGTACGATGAGCAGTTCTTC CASSEAGYDEQFF
. TRBJ2-3 TRBD2 TRBV28 TGTGCCAGCAGCCGACGTAGCGGGAGGCCACCCCCGGGCACAGATACGCAGTATTTT CASSRRSGRPPPGTDTQYF
. TRBJ2-7 . TRBV11-2 TGTGCCAGCAGCTTGGGGGGGCAGGAAGAGCAGTACTTC CASSLGGQEEQYF
medium-sized TRBJ1-2 . TRBV20-1 TGCAGTGCCCCCGCTAACTATGGCTACACCTTC CSAPANYGYTF
. TRBJ1-2 TRBD1 TRBV19 TGTGCCAGTAGTATTGGGACAGGGGGCCACTATGGCTACACCTTC CASSIGTGGHYGYTF
. TRBJ2-5 TRBD2 TRBV5-1 TGCGCCAGCAGCCAAGGGAGGGCCGTATTGGGAGAGACCCAGTACTTC CASSQGRAVLGETQYF
. TRBJ1-1 . TRBV14 TGTGCCAGCAGCCTCCTCGGAAGGGGGAACACTGAAGCTTTCTTT CASSLLGRGNTEAFF
. TRBJ1-4 . TRBV21-1 TGTGCCAGCAGCAAGGCCCCGGGACAGGGGGCAACTAATGAAAAACTGTTTTTT CASSKAPGQGATNEKLFF
. TRBJ1-2 . TRBV2 TGTGCCAGCGTGCAGGGCTATGGCTACACCTTC CASVQGYGYTF
. TRBJ2-7 . TRBV6-2/TRBV6-3 TGTGCCAGCAGTTACTCGCGGCCCGCCGAGCAGTACTTC CASSYSRPAEQYF
. TRBJ2-1 TRBD2 TRBV18 TGTGCCAGCTCACCCGCAAAGAGACTAGCGGGGGAACACGGTGAGCAGTTCTTC CASSPAKRLAGEHGEQFF
. TRBJ2-1 . TRBV5-6 TGTGCCAGCAGCTTTTTGACTAGTGTCGGCTACAATGAGCAGTTCTTC CASSFLTSVGYNEQFF
. TRBJ1-1 . TRBV3-1/TRBV3-2 TGTGCCAGCAGAGGGGGTACTGAAGCTTTCTTT CASRGGTEAFF
. TRBJ2-4 TRBD2 TRBV20-1 TGCAGTGCTGGTAAACTAGCGCCAGAATTC CSAGKLAPEF
. TRBJ1-4 . TRBV4-1 TGCGCCAGCAGCCAAGACCCGGACAGTGCAGGGCCTAATGAAAAACTGTTTTTT CASSQDPDSAGPNEKLFF
. TRBJ2-7 . TRBV3-1/TRBV3-2 TGTGCCAGCAGGGGAGGAAGCGAGCAGTACTTC CASRGGSEQYF
. TRBJ1-6 . TRBV7-9 TGTGCCAGCAGCTTGCTCGCAGGTTTAGGACCCCTCCACTTT CASSLLAGLGPLHF
. TRBJ2-5 . TRBV24-1 TGTGCCACCACCTCACGGGGGCAAGAGACCCAGTACTTC CATTSRGQETQYF
once TRBJ2-5 TRBD2 TRBV5-5 TGTGCCAGCAGCTTTGGCGGGAGAACACAAGAGACCCAGTACTTC CASSFGGRTQETQYF
. TRBJ2-1 . TRBV19 TGTGCCAGTAGTGCGACGCTAGCGACCTACAATGAGCAGTTCTTC CASSATLATYNEQFF
. TRBJ2-2 TRBD2 TRBV6-6 TGTGCCAGCAGCCCATTCCTAGGGACTAGCGGGAGTAGAGGGTCGGGGGAGCTGTTTTTT CASSPFLGTSGSRGSGELFF
once TRBJ2-1 . TRBV5-5 TGTGCCAGCAGCTTGTCGAGTAACTCCTACAATGAGCAGTTCTTC CASSLSSNSYNEQFF
. TRBJ1-1 TRBD1 TRBV12-3/TRBV12-4 TGTGCCAGCAGGAACAGGGGGCTTTTTGAAGCTTTCTTT CASRNRGLFEAFF
. TRBJ1-6 . TRBV6-5 TGTGCCAGCGGGGGGGTGGTACATAATTCACCCCTCCACTTT CASGGVVHNSPLHF
. TRBJ2-5 TRBD1 TRBV28 TGTGCCAGCAGCGAAGGGGGGACAGGCCAAGAGACCCAGTACTTC CASSEGGTGQETQYF
. TRBJ1-2 TRBD1 TRBV28 TGTGCCAGCATAGCCAGGGGGGCTAACTATGGCTACACCTTC CASIARGANYGYTF
. TRBJ1-5 TRBD1 TRBV28 TGTGCCAGCAGTCGAGCAGACAGGGTGAGTTTGAGCAATCAGCCCCAGCATTTT CASSRADRVSLSNQPQHF
. TRBJ1-2 . TRBV7-2 TGTGCCAGCAGCTTACAGGGGAAGCCCTCCTATGGCTACACCTTC CASSLQGKPSYGYTF